Given below is one TCR beta chain in context. No antigen is known for it. Making TCR cDNA involved 5'RACE template switching, which added UMIs and a universal primer site. Each CDR3 protein is one row after TCRdb ran MiXCR on the 5' RACE reads. Of some 260,000 distinct CDR3 sequences in the sample, around 4.9% are singletons; the top ten hold approximately 3.5%. CDR3 length equals 12 residues. Trimming left V 5 bases short and J 6 bases short, with 9 bases between. The germline V gene encodes CDR1 LNHDA and CDR2 SQIVND (reference sequence). This specimen comes from a study of T cells after yellow fever vaccination. Study-wide results and caveats: Booster samples showed a return of most primary-vaccination clones (under 98% CD4, about 88% CD8). Weaker overall was a secondary response that nonetheless peaked faster, on day 5 versus 15.

Sequenced here: CD4+ T cells sorted from PBMCs, sampled on the day of the yellow fever booster vaccination. The receptor comes from a man between 18 and 35 years old who received the YFV17D yellow fever vaccine. V is TRBV19 and J is TRBJ2-3, with D perhaps given as TRBD1 or TRBD2 (6 bases each). The CDR3 bases are TGTGCCAGTAGTGGGGGGCTGGATACGCAGTATTTT. As protein: CASSGGLDTQYF.